The present T cell receptor beta chain was sequenced within a study of T-cell memory formation after mild COVID-19. The CDR3 runs to 14 residues. Germline V gives CDR1 MNHEY, CDR2 SMNVEV (reference sequence). Trimming took off 2 bases at V and 1 base at J, with 8 bases between the two ends. UMIs and sample barcodes were carried by the TCR alpha and TCR beta cDNA libraries that 5'RACE produced using constant-segment primers. One entry per CDR3 protein results from TCRdb running MiXCR on the 5' RACE reads. Of 310,000 or so distinct CDR3 sequences listed, about a sixth were seen once; the top ten hold about a fifth.

This TCR derives from a man between 18 and 35 years old who had mild COVID-19 (a few samples of this study predate the infection). Cell type and time point are not known. The sample taken for sequencing was PBMCs or a T cell subset sorted from them (not recorded which). The V call is TRBV27, the J call TRBJ2-5, with D uncertain. The CDR3, as DNA: TGTGCCAGCAGTTTAAGGCCAGTCCAAGAGACCCAGTACTTC. Its translation is CASSLRPVQETQYF.